Sequencing of this TCR beta chain was carried out in a study of radiotherapy plus CTLA-4 blockade in lung cancer. Profiling relied on immunoSEQ multiplex PCR, and the TCRdb table lists in-frame clones only, not all of them. The table shows over 15,000 clones, with roughly 88% occurring only once. The CDR3 is 13 amino acids. V dropped 6 bases and J dropped 7; count of bases not matched to a gene: 6. The germline V gene has CDR1 MDHEN and CDR2 SYDVKM. Remarks on this clone: Its antigen remains unidentified.

Notes on the study in general: Tumor-derived TCR clones expanded in blood after radiotherapy plus ipilimumab.

The study gave focal radiation plus ipilimumab CTLA-4 blockade to patients with chemo-refractory metastatic non-small-cell lung cancer. The sequence was collected from a human donor with non-small cell lung cancer whose response to radiotherapy plus ipilimumab could not be evaluated. V is TRBV28 and J is TRBJ2-4; 7 bases are a match to TRBD2. Material: peripheral blood, obtained from a patient treated with radiotherapy plus ipilimumab. For the CDR3, the DNA is TGTGCCAGCAGCCTGCGGGGGTTGAACATTCAGTACTTC. Translating it yields CASSLRGLNIQYF. The full variable domain, in which reference TRBV28 and TRBJ2-4 provide the parts outside the CDR3, is DVKVTQSSRYLVKRTGEKVFLECVQDMDHENMFWYRQDPGLGLRLIYFSYDVKMKEKGDIPEGYSVSREKKERFSLILESASTNQTSMYLCASSLRGLNIQYFGAGTRLSVL.